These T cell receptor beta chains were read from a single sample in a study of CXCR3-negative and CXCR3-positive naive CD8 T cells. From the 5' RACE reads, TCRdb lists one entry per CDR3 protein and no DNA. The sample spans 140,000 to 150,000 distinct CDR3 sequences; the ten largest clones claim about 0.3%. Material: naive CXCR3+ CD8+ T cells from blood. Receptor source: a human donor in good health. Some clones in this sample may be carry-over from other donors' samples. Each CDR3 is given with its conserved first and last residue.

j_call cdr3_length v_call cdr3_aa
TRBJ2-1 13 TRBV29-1 CSPEGVGFNEQFF
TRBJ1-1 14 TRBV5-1 CASSEGRVDTEAFF
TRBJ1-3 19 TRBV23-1 CASLLPPEDRGRAGNTIYF
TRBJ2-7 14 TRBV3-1 CASSRRLSSYEQYF
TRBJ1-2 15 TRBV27 CASSQNRAKDGGYTF
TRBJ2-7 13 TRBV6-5 CASSGQDTYEQYF
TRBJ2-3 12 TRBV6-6 CATEAEKDTQYF
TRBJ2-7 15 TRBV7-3 CASSPSAEFAYEQYF
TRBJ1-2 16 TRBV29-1 CSVEVNIQGMAYGYTF
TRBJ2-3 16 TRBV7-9 CASSLATDLAPDTQYF
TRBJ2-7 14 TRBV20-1 CSATPTGISYEQYF
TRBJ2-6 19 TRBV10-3 CAISDPGTSSLSGANVLTF
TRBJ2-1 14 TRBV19 CASSAQQGLGEQFF
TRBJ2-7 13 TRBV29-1 CSVCNDYSYEQYF
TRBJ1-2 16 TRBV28 CASSLSRDTGGDGYTF